The next 11 T cell receptor beta chains were all read from a single sample in a study of T-cell memory formation after mild COVID-19. Each CDR3 protein gets one entry after TCRdb re-called the 5' RACE reads with MiXCR. Seen here are 250,000 or so distinct CDR3 sequences, about a sixth observed once, and the top ten hold 23%. The sample taken for sequencing was PBMCs or a T cell subset sorted from them (not recorded which). These receptors were obtained from a man aged 18-30 years who had mild COVID-19 (a few samples of this study predate the infection). Cell type and time point are not known.

This chain connects TRBV7-6 to TRBJ2-3; 7 nucleotides align to TRBD1. J gave up 0 bases and V 5 bases, and 8 bases lay outside the gene matches. The CDR3 sequence is 16 residues long. Germline-derived CDR1 and CDR2 are SGHVS and FNYEAQ. The CDR3 DNA reads as TGTGCCAGCAGCCGCTGGGACAGATCTAGCACAGATACGCAGTATTTT. It is translated as CASSRWDRSSTDTQYF.

The CDR3 sequence: CASSLASSNEQFF. Written as DNA, the CDR3 is TGTGCCAGCAGCTTAGCCTCGTCCAATGAGCAGTTCTTC. This chain connects TRBV7-9 to TRBJ2-1; no clear D gene. Trimming removed 0 bases at V and 6 bases at J, with 6 bases between. Germline loops: CDR1 SEHNR, CDR2 FQNEAQ (reference sequence). The length of the CDR3 is 13 residues.

This clonotype showed up many times. This sequence joins TRBV29-1 and TRBJ2-2; no reliable D call. This CDR3 has 11 amino acids. Trimming removed 4 bases from V and 2 bases from J, with 2 bases in between. Germline CDR1 is SQVTM and CDR2 is ANQGSEA. CDR3 region: CSVANTGELFF. The CDR3 nucleotides are TGCAGCGTTGCTAACACCGGGGAGCTGTTTTTT.

The V gene is TRBV29-1, the J gene TRBJ2-3; 9 bases are shared with TRBD2. Per germline, CDR1 SQVTM and CDR2 ANQGSEA. V gave up 1 base and J gave up 2 bases; unmatched junction bases: 7. The CDR3 is 16 residues long. CDR3 sequence reads: CSVEAFSGGYTDTQYF. CDR3 in DNA: TGCAGCGTTGAAGCCTTTAGCGGGGGTTACACAGATACGCAGTATTTT.

The sample holds a few counts of this clonotype. CDR3 coding DNA: TGTGCCAGCATCCTGGGGGAGACCCAGTACTTC. It yields the protein CASILGETQYF. This sequence joins TRBV6-2 or TRBV6-3 and TRBJ2-5, with D unclear. The CDR3 consists of 11 residues. Trimming shortened V by 7 bases and J by 5 bases, and 8 bases separated the two germline ends. Looked up from germline, CDR1 is MNHEY and CDR2 is SVGEGT.

The chain carries TRBV6-5 and TRBJ1-2; D is ambiguous. This CDR3 is built from 13 residues. Germline CDR1 reads MNHEY; CDR2 reads SVGAGI. The V end was cut by 7 bases, the J end by 3 bases, with 12 bases between. The DNA of the CDR3 is TGTGCCAGCACCCCAGGACGGGACTATGGCTACACCTTC. Its translation is CASTPGRDYGYTF.

The sample holds many counts of this clonotype. This chain joins TRBV7-2 and TRBJ2-3; 11 nucleotides align to TRBD2. The V gene end was trimmed by 2 bases and the J gene end by 1 base; junction bases not matched to a gene: 5. The CDR3 has 17 amino acids. CDR1 is SGHTA and CDR2 is FQGNSA in the germline V gene. The CDR3 DNA sequence: TGTGCCAGCAGCTTAAGGGCACTAGCGGGAGGCACAGATACGCAGTATTTT. Translation: CASSLRALAGGTDTQYF.

This sequence joins TRBV7-2 and TRBJ2-1; D remains ambiguous. The V gene's germline CDR1 is SGHTA and CDR2 FQGNSA. The CDR3 loop spans 12 amino acids. V dropped 1 base and J dropped 11 bases, with 9 bases sitting between them. CDR3 residues: CASSLGAEKQFF. CDR3 DNA sequence: TGTGCCAGCAGCTTAGGGGCAGAGAAGCAGTTCTTC.

This chain links TRBV20-1 with TRBJ1-2; D call uncertain. In germline, CDR1 is DFQATT, CDR2 SNEGSKA (reference sequence). The CDR3 extends over 14 amino acids. V was clipped by 1 base and J by 1 base, with 10 bases between them. Written as DNA, the CDR3 is TGCAGTGCTAGAGGGCCTCCCCTTAACTATGGCTACACCTTC. The encoded protein is CSARGPPLNYGYTF.

This clonotype was observed a few times. A much larger clonotype is one base distant, so this may be a read error. CDR3 DNA sequence: TGCGCCAGCAGCGGGACAGGGTGTGCGTTCTTC. This encodes CASSGTGCAFF. This chain joins TRBV5-1 and TRBJ2-1; 9 nucleotides match TRBD1. CDR1 is SGHRS and CDR2 is YFSETQ in the germline V gene. V lost 4 bases, J lost 15 bases, and 5 bases stayed unmatched. The length of the CDR3 is 11 residues. Full variable domain (missing parts from reference TRBV5-1 and TRBJ2-1): KAGVTQTPRYLIKTRGQQVTLSCSPISGHRSVSWYQQTPGQGLQFLFEYFSETQRNKGNFPGRFSGRQFSNSRSEMNVSTLELGDSALYLCASSGTGCAFFGPGTRLTVL.

V is TRBV7-6 and J is TRBJ2-5; D is undetermined. V lost 4 bases to trimming and J lost 3 bases, with 9 bases between them. The CDR3 has 13 residues. The germline gives CDR1 SGHVS, CDR2 FNYEAQ. CDR3 sequence: CASSSDQKETQYF. CDR3 coding DNA: TGTGCCAGCAGCTCCGACCAAAAAGAGACCCAGTACTTC. The full variable domain, its missing parts supplied by reference TRBV7-6 and TRBJ2-5, is GAGVSQSPRYKVTKRGQDVALRCDPISGHVSLYWYRQALGQGPEFLTYFNYEAQQDKSGLPNDRFSAERPEGSISTLTIQRTEQRDSAMYRCASSSDQKETQYFGPGTRLLVL.